Listed below are T cell receptor beta chains from one sample, sequenced in a study of OX40 agonist ivuxolimab in advanced cancers. Measured with immunoSEQ multiplex PCR; TCRdb has only the in-frame clones, and not every one. This table holds about 22,000 clones, roughly 83% found once. The starting material was CD4+ or CD8+ T cells sorted from blood, obtained in a trial of the OX40 agonist ivuxolimab. Receptors originate from an adult with an advanced solid tumor such as melanoma, head and neck, liver or kidney cancer. Each CDR3 is given with its conserved first and last residue. The D gene is left open where the match is weak. For some rows the clone size is stated as once, few or many, or as a class when expanded; others skip it.

clone_size: NA
cdr3_length: 15
d_call: NA
j_call: TRBJ2-3
v_call: TRBV5-4
cdr3_aa: CASRVPGHPTDTQYF
cdr3_nt: TGTGCCAGCAGGGTGCCAGGCCACCCCACAGATACGCAGTATTTT

clone_size: once
cdr3_length: 15
d_call: NA
j_call: TRBJ1-2
v_call: TRBV9
cdr3_aa: CASSVEEGGGDGYTF
cdr3_nt: TGTGCCAGCAGCGTAGAGGAGGGAGGAGGCGATGGCTACACCTTC

clone_size: once
cdr3_length: 14
d_call: NA
j_call: TRBJ2-7
v_call: TRBV5-1
cdr3_aa: CASSLAAPPHEQYF
cdr3_nt: TGCGCCAGCAGCTTGGCAGCCCCTCCCCACGAGCAGTACTTC

clone_size: many
cdr3_length: 13
d_call: NA
j_call: TRBJ2-1
v_call: TRBV6-9
cdr3_aa: CASSWSGVNEQFF
cdr3_nt: TGTGCCAGCAGTTGGTCAGGGGTCAATGAGCAGTTCTTC

clone_size: NA
cdr3_length: 12
d_call: NA
j_call: TRBJ2-7
v_call: TRBV27
cdr3_aa: CASSSASYEQYF
cdr3_nt: TGTGCCAGCAGTTCCGCCTCCTACGAGCAGTACTTC

clone_size: NA
cdr3_length: 18
d_call: NA
j_call: TRBJ1-2
v_call: TRBV14
cdr3_aa: CASSQEKARPDFNYGYTF
cdr3_nt: TGTGCCAGCAGCCAAGAGAAAGCCAGGCCGGATTTTAACTATGGCTACACCTTC

clone_size: NA
cdr3_length: 8
d_call: NA
j_call: TRBJ2-7
v_call: TRBV5-4
cdr3_aa: CASSFPGW
cdr3_nt: TGTGCCAGCAGCTTCCCCGGGTGG

clone_size: NA
cdr3_length: 13
d_call: NA
j_call: TRBJ2-1
v_call: TRBV7-9
cdr3_aa: CASSGGAPNEQFF
cdr3_nt: TGTGCCAGCTCAGGGGGGGCCCCCAATGAGCAGTTCTTC

clone_size: NA
cdr3_length: 14
d_call: NA
j_call: TRBJ1-1
v_call: TRBV4-1
cdr3_aa: CASSQGPLNTEAFF
cdr3_nt: TGCGCCAGCAGCCAAGGACCGTTGAACACTGAAGCTTTCTTT

clone_size: NA
cdr3_length: 13
d_call: TRBD1
j_call: TRBJ1-2
v_call: TRBV5-5
cdr3_aa: CASSWGQSYGYTF
cdr3_nt: TGTGCCAGCAGCTGGGGACAGTCCTATGGCTACACCTTC

clone_size: NA
cdr3_length: 16
d_call: TRBD1
j_call: TRBJ2-1
v_call: TRBV7-9
cdr3_aa: CASISPRDRTYNEQFF
cdr3_nt: TGTGCCAGCATCTCACCTCGGGACAGAACCTACAATGAGCAGTTCTTC

clone_size: NA
cdr3_length: 14
d_call: TRBD1
j_call: TRBJ1-2
v_call: TRBV4-1
cdr3_aa: CASSDRYRGRGYTF
cdr3_nt: TGCGCCAGCAGCGATCGGTACAGGGGGCGCGGCTACACCTTC

clone_size: NA
cdr3_length: 12
d_call: NA
j_call: TRBJ2-1
v_call: TRBV7-2
cdr3_aa: CASSSAYNEQFF
cdr3_nt: TGTGCCAGCAGCTCGGCCTACAATGAGCAGTTCTTC

clone_size: NA
cdr3_length: 13
d_call: NA
j_call: TRBJ1-2
v_call: TRBV27
cdr3_aa: CASSPEGIYGYTF
cdr3_nt: TGTGCCAGCAGTCCAGAGGGAATTTATGGCTACACCTTC

clone_size: few
cdr3_length: 13
d_call: NA
j_call: TRBJ2-1
v_call: TRBV7-7
cdr3_aa: CASSPVGGNEQFF
cdr3_nt: TGTGCCAGCTCCCCGGTAGGAGGCAATGAGCAGTTCTTC